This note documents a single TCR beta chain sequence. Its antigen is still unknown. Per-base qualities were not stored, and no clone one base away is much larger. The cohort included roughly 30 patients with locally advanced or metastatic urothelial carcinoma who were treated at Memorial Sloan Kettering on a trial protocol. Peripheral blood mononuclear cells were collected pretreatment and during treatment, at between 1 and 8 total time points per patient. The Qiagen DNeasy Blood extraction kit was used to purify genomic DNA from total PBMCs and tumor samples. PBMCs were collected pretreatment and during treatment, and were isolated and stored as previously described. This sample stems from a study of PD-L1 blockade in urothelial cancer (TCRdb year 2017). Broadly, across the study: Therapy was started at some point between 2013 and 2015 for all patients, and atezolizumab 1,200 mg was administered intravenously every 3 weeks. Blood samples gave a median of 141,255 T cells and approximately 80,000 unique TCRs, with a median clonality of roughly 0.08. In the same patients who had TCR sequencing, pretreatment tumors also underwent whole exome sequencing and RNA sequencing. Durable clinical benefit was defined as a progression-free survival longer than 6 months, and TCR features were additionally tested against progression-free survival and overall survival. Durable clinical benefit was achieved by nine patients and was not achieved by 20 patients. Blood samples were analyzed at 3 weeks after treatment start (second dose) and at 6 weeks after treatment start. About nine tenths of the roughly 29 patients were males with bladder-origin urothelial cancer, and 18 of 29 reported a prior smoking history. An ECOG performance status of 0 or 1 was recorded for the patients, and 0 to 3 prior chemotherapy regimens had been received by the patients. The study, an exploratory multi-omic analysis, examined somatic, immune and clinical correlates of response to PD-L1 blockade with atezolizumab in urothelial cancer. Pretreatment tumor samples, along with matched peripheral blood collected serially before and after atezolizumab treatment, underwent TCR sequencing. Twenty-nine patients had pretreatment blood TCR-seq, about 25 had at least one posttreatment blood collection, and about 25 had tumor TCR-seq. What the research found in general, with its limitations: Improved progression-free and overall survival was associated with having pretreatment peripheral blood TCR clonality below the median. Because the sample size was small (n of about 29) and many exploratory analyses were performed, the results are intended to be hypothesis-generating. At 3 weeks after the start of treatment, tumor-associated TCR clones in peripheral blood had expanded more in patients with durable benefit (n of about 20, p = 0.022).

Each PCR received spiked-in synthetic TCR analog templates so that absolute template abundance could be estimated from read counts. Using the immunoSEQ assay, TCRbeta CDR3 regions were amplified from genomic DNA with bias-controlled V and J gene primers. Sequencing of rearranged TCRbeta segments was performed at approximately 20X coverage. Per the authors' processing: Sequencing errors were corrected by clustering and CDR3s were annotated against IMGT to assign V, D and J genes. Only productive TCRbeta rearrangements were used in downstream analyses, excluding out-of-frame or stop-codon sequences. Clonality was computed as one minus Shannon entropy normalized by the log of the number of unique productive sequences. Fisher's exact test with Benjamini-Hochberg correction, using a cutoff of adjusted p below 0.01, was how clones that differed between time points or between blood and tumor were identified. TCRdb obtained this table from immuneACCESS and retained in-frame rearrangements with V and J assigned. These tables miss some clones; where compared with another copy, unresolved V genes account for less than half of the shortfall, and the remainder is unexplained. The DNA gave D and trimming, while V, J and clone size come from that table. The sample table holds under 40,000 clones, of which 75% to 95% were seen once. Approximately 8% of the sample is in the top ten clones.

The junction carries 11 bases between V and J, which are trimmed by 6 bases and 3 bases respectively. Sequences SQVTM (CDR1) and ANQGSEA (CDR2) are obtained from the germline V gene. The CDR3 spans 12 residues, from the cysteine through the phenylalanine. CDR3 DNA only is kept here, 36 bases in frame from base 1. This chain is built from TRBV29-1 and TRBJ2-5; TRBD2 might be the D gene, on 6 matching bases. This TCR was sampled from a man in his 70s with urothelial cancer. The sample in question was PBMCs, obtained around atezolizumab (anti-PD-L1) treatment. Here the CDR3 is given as CSVVGGEETQYF. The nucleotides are TGCAGCGTCGTTGGAGGGGAAGAGACCCAGTACTTC.